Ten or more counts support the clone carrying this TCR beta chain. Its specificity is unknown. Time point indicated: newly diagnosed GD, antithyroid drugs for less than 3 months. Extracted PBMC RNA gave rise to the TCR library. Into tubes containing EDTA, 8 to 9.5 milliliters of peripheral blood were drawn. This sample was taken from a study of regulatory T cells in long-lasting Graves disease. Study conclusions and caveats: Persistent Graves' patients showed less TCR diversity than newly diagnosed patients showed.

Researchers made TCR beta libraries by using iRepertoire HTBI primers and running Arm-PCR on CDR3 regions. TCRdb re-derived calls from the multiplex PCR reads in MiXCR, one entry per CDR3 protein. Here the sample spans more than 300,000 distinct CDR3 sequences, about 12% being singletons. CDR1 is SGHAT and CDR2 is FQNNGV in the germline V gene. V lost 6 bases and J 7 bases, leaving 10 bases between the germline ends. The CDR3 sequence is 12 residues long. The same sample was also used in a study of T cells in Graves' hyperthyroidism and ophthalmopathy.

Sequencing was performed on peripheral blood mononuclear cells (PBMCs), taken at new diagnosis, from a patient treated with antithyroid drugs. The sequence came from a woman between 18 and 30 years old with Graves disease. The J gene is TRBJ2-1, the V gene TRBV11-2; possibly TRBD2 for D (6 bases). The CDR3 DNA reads TGTGCCAGCAGTTTCGCGGGAAATGAGCAGTTCTTC. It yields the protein CASSFAGNEQFF.